A single sample is the source of the 29 T cell receptor beta chains below, sequenced in a study of shared clonotypes between healthy human individuals. Some clones are missing from TCRdb's copy, which holds only in-frame ones; the method was immunoSEQ multiplex PCR. The sample includes roughly 86,000 clones, 60% to 70% of them seen just once. Input material: memory CD8+ T cells sorted from blood. Subset defined: CD45RO+ cells pooled with CCR7-negative TemRA cells. These receptors were taken from a man under 40 in good health.

Here the CDR3 DNA reads TGTGCCAGCAGCTTCGGTAGCGGGAGTTATGAGCAGTTCTTC. Its protein is CASSFGSGSYEQFF. The chain recombines TRBV11-2 with TRBJ2-1; 9 bases agree with TRBD2. This CDR3 contains 14 residues. Germline CDR1 reads SGHAT; CDR2 reads FQNNGV. V was pared by 3 bases and J by 8 bases, with 5 bases of the junction left unmatched.

In this sample, this clone turned up a few times. The chain joins TRBV14 to TRBJ2-1; 11 nucleotides match TRBD2. Germline lookup yields CDR1 SGHDN and CDR2 FVKESK. The CDR3 length is 16 residues. The V and J ends lost 2 bases and 6 bases, in that order; junction bases with no gene match: 6. CDR3 residues: CASSQILAGAINEQFF. The CDR3 DNA follows: TGTGCCAGCAGCCAAATACTAGCGGGAGCCATCAATGAGCAGTTCTTC.

V gene TRBV7-6 combines with J gene TRBJ2-1, with D tentatively TRBD2 (7 bases). This CDR3 is 18 amino acids long. V lost 4 bases and J 0 bases, leaving 19 bases between the germline ends. Germline loops: CDR1 SGHVS, CDR2 FNYEAQ. CDR3 in DNA: TGTGCCAGCAGCTCCAGGGGTTTAGCGGGTTCCTCCTACAATGAGCAGTTCTTC. It codes for CASSSRGLAGSSYNEQFF.

This clone was counted a single time. This chain links TRBV18 with TRBJ2-3; TRBD2 is a possible D gene (6 bases). CDR3 size: 14 residues. V was pared by 3 bases and J by 1 base, with 8 bases between. From germline, CDR1 is KGHSH and CDR2 LQKENI. The CDR3, as DNA: TGTGCCAGCTCACCGGGGGGAGGCACAGATACGCAGTATTTT. It is translated as CASSPGGGTDTQYF.

This chain uses TRBV7-2 with TRBJ2-1; possibly TRBD2 for D (6 bases). V was cut by 3 bases and J by 5 bases, with 17 bases left in between. The CDR3 loop spans 16 amino acids. The germline gives CDR1 SGHTA, CDR2 FQGNSA. The CDR3 is CASSLSSTGVNNEQFF. In DNA, the CDR3 is TGTGCCAGCAGCTTGAGTTCAACGGGAGTGAACAATGAGCAGTTCTTC.

The rearrangement uses TRBV25-1 and TRBJ2-1, with D unresolved. Germline V gene lookup returns CDR1 MGHDK and CDR2 SYGVNS. The V and J ends lost 3 bases and 0 bases respectively, with 12 bases between them. This CDR3 has 16 amino acids. CDR3 nucleotide sequence: TGTGCCAGCAGTGATTGGCCCGAGAGCTCCTACAATGAGCAGTTCTTC. Protein product: CASSDWPESSYNEQFF.

Regarding this clone: The junction departs from germline at one end; a sequencing error may be responsible. This chain joins TRBV19 and TRBJ2-4; TRBD1 matches at 9 bases. There are 11 residues in the CDR3. Germline CDR1 LNHDA, CDR2 SQIVND (reference sequence). The CDR3 is CASSSGTGFVF. CDR3 DNA sequence: TGTGCCAGTAGTTCCGGGACAGGGTTTGTCTTC.

In nucleotides, the CDR3 is TGTGCCAGCAGTGACGATGAGTGGGGGTATCCGGACGAGCAGTACTTC. Its translation: CASSDDEWGYPDEQYF. V gene TRBV6-4 combines with J gene TRBJ2-7; tentatively, D is TRBD1 or TRBD2 (5 bases each). V lost 2 bases to trimming and J lost 5 bases, with 19 bases between them. Germline assignment: CDR1 MRHNA and CDR2 SNTAGT. The CDR3 is made up of 16 amino acids.

This chain uses TRBV6-1 with TRBJ2-3; the D is unclear. Germline CDR1 reads MNHNS; CDR2 reads SASEGT. Trimming shortened V by 3 bases and J by 0 bases, and 13 bases separated the two germline ends. The CDR3 is made up of 16 amino acids. The CDR3 DNA is TGTGCCAGCAGTGAGGCTGGTTACTCTAGCACAGATACGCAGTATTTT. As protein: CASSEAGYSSTDTQYF.

This clone was seen only a few times. The chain recombines TRBV30 with TRBJ2-5; D might be TRBD1 or TRBD2, each matching 5 bases. This CDR3 has 15 residues. The germline V gene encodes CDR1 GTSNPN and CDR2 SVGIG (reference sequence). V was trimmed by 2 bases and J by 0 bases, leaving 13 bases between them. The CDR3 coding sequence is TGTGCCTGGAGTCCCGGGACGGTAAACCAAGAGACCCAGTACTTC. It codes for CAWSPGTVNQETQYF.

The V gene is TRBV2, the J gene TRBJ1-5, with 8 positions matching TRBD1. J lost 1 base, V lost 6 bases, and 5 bases had no gene match. Germline-derived CDR1 and CDR2 are SNHLY and FYNNEI. This CDR3 has 15 amino acids. The CDR3 DNA is TGTGCCAGCAGCGGCAGGGGGCAAAGCAATCAGCCCCAGCATTTT. Translated, it gives CASSGRGQSNQPQHF.

Notes on this clone: A far more abundant clone sits one base away, making this likely a read error. The CDR3 nucleotides read TGTGCCAGCAGCTTAGTTAGCGGGAGCTCCTACGAGCAGTACTTC. Its translation is CASSLVSGSSYEQYF. The V gene is TRBV11-2, the J gene TRBJ2-7, with 9 bases lining up with TRBD2. This CDR3 has 15 residues. The J segment lost 0 bases and the V segment lost 1 base, leaving 1 base of the junction unmatched. Germline V lookup: CDR1 SGHAT, CDR2 FQNNGV. Variable domain in full (rest from reference TRBV11-2 and TRBJ2-7): EAGVAQSPRYKIIEKRQSVAFWCNPISGHATLYWYQQILGQGPKLLIQFQNNGVVDDSQLPKDRFSAERLKGVDSTLKIQPAKLEDSAVYLCASSLVSGSSYEQYFGPGTRLTVT.

The chain uses TRBV6-6 and TRBJ2-7; 8 bases match TRBD2. The germline gives CDR1 MNHNY, CDR2 SVGAGI (reference sequence). After removal of 5 bases from V and 4 bases from J, the junction contained 7 bases not matched to a gene. This CDR3 spans 14 amino acids. In DNA form, the CDR3 reads TGTGCCAGCAGTGACAGCGGGAGTAGGTACGAGCAGTACTTC. Amino acids: CASSDSGSRYEQYF.

This clone was counted only a few times. This chain joins TRBV28 and TRBJ1-3; a possible D gene is TRBD1 (5 bases). V was shortened by 6 bases and J by 0 bases, with 15 bases between the two germline ends. Germline V gene data show CDR1 as MDHEN and CDR2 as SYDVKM. This CDR3 contains 16 residues. For the CDR3, the DNA is TGTGCCAGCAGCGGGGTAAGGGGAGGCTCTGGAAACACCATATATTTT. Translating gives CASSGVRGGSGNTIYF.

The CDR3 sequence is CASSNYLAGVICEQFF. In DNA form, the CDR3 reads TGTGCCAGCAGCAATTATCTAGCGGGAGTGATTTGTGAGCAGTTCTTC. The chain joins TRBV21-1 to TRBJ2-1; the listed D gene, TRBD2, was not tested against the DNA. TRBV21-1 is designated a pseudogene. The CDR3 contains 16 residues.

The CDR3, as DNA: TGTGCCAGCAGTCCTCAGGGGAACAATCAGCCCCAGCATTTT. This encodes CASSPQGNNQPQHF. V and J are TRBV7-9 and TRBJ1-5, with D tentatively TRBD1 (6 bases). V was pared by 6 bases and J by 3 bases, with 12 bases between. The length of the CDR3 is 14 residues. Germline-derived CDR1 and CDR2 are SEHNR and FQNEAQ (reference sequence).

The sample holds one count of this clone. The chain carries TRBV19 and TRBJ2-1, with TRBD2 identical over 9 bases. The V gene's germline CDR1 is LNHDA and CDR2 SQIVND (reference sequence). The CDR3 length is 15 residues. J was trimmed by 4 bases and V by 4 bases; bases with no gene match: 5. Written as DNA, the CDR3 is TGTGCCAGTAGTAACGACCTAGCGGGGTACAATGAGCAGTTCTTC. As protein: CASSNDLAGYNEQFF. Looking up the rest from reference TRBV19 and TRBJ2-1 gives the full variable domain: DGGITQSPKYLFRKEGQNVTLSCEQNLNHDAMYWYRQDPGQGLRLIYYSQIVNDFQKGDIAEGYSVSREKKESFPLTVTSAQKNPTAFYLCASSNDLAGYNEQFFGPGTRLTVL.

This chain uses TRBV5-1 with TRBJ1-1; TRBD1 is a possible D gene (5 bases). Per germline, CDR1 SGHRS and CDR2 YFSETQ. V lost 1 base to trimming and J lost 1 base, with 8 bases between them. The CDR3 has 14 residues. The CDR3 region is CASSLFGGNTEAFF. The CDR3 coding sequence is TGCGCCAGCAGCTTGTTTGGGGGGAACACTGAAGCTTTCTTT. Full variable domain (missing parts from reference TRBV5-1 and TRBJ1-1): KAGVTQTPRYLIKTRGQQVTLSCSPISGHRSVSWYQQTPGQGLQFLFEYFSETQRNKGNFPGRFSGRQFSNSRSEMNVSTLELGDSALYLCASSLFGGNTEAFFGQGTRLTVV.

This rearrangement joins TRBV7-2 to TRBJ2-1; D is unresolved. This CDR3 is built from 12 residues. CDR1 is SGHTA and CDR2 is FQGNSA in the germline V gene. V dropped 5 bases and J dropped 7 bases, with 9 bases sitting between them. The CDR3 sequence: CASSQDRNEQFF. The CDR3 bases are TGTGCCAGCAGCCAGGACCGGAATGAGCAGTTCTTC.

This clone was picked up a small number of times. The J gene is TRBJ1-1, the V gene TRBV9; 8 nucleotides agree with TRBD1. The trim removed 0 bases at V and 4 bases at J, leaving 2 bases unmatched. In germline, CDR1 is SGDLS, CDR2 YYNGEE. The length of the CDR3 is 14 residues. Here the CDR3 reads CASSVGDRGTEAFF. The CDR3 DNA follows: TGTGCCAGCAGCGTAGGAGACAGGGGCACTGAAGCTTTCTTT.

This chain joins TRBV28 and TRBJ2-1; the D gene could be TRBD1 or TRBD2 (5 bases each). From germline, CDR1 is MDHEN and CDR2 SYDVKM. The CDR3 is made up of 15 amino acids. Trimming stripped 7 bases from V and 3 bases from J, with 16 bases between. The CDR3 spells CASTPPGANYNEQFF. The CDR3 DNA sequence: TGTGCCAGCACCCCCCCCGGGGCTAACTACAATGAGCAGTTCTTC. The full variable domain, with the rest looked up from reference TRBV28 and TRBJ2-1, is DVKVTQSSRYLVKRTGEKVFLECVQDMDHENMFWYRQDPGLGLRLIYFSYDVKMKEKGDIPEGYSVSREKKERFSLILESASTNQTSMYLCASTPPGANYNEQFFGPGTRLTVL.

The CDR3 region has the DNA TGTGCCAGCAGCCAAGCTTTTAGAAACATTCAGTACTTC. As protein: CASSQAFRNIQYF. The chain has TRBV14 and TRBJ2-4; no firm D call. This CDR3 has 13 amino acids. V lost 1 base and J 6 bases, leaving 7 bases between the germline ends. Per germline, CDR1 SGHDN and CDR2 FVKESK.

V gene TRBV6-5 combines with J gene TRBJ1-2; 10 nucleotides align to TRBD1. After removal of 4 bases from V and 8 bases from J, the junction contained 13 bases not matched to a gene. The CDR3 has 16 residues. Germline V gene data show CDR1 as MNHEY and CDR2 as SVGAGI. This chain's CDR3 is CASSFGSGQGRIGYTF. The CDR3 DNA is TGTGCCAGCAGTTTCGGATCGGGACAGGGGAGGATCGGCTACACCTTC.

This clone was observed once. This rearrangement joins TRBV27 to TRBJ2-3; 7 bases agree with TRBD2. V trimming: 0 bases; J trimming: 4 bases; junction bases outside the gene matches: 7. The CDR3 extends over 16 amino acids. Germline CDR1 MNHEY, CDR2 SMNVEV (reference sequence). In DNA, the CDR3 is TGTGCCAGCAGTTTATCGGCGGGAGACCATTCAGATACGCAGTATTTT. Translated, it gives CASSLSAGDHSDTQYF.

The rearrangement links TRBV2 to TRBJ2-6; D may be TRBD2 (6 bases). CDR3 length equals 17 residues. Deletions cut 3 bases from V and 0 bases from J, with 12 bases between. CDR1 and CDR2 (germline): SNHLY, FYNNEI. CDR3 nucleotides: TGTGCCAGCAGTGATGGGGACTGGTCCTCTGGGGCCAACGTCCTGACTTTC. This gives the protein CASSDGDWSSGANVLTF.

This clone was recorded a few times. The rearrangement uses TRBV25-1 and TRBJ1-5; tentatively, D is TRBD1 (5 bases). V gave up 3 bases and J gave up 6 bases, with 12 bases separating them. The germline V gene has CDR1 MGHDK and CDR2 SYGVNS. This CDR3 region has 14 residues. The CDR3 DNA follows: TGTGCCAGCAGTGATTCTCAGGGAACTCAGCCCCAGCATTTT. Amino acids: CASSDSQGTQPQHF.

This chain joins TRBV4-1 and TRBJ1-3, with 8 bases that match TRBD1. The CDR3 loop spans 16 amino acids. Looked up from germline, CDR1 is MGHRA and CDR2 is YSYEKL. J lost 0 bases, V lost 3 bases, and 4 bases had no gene match. The chain's CDR3 is CASSQTGANSGNTIYF. As DNA, the CDR3 is TGCGCCAGCAGCCAGACAGGGGCGAACTCTGGAAACACCATATATTTT.

V gene TRBV2 combines with J gene TRBJ1-3; D remains unclear. The V end lost 3 bases, the J end lost 6 bases, and 3 bases lay between the germline ends. Germline V CDR1 and CDR2: SNHLY, FYNNEI. The CDR3 extends over 11 amino acids. CDR3 loop: CASSDLNTIYF. DNA for the CDR3: TGTGCCAGCAGTGATTTAAACACCATATATTTT.

V gene TRBV7-6 combines with J gene TRBJ2-7; D remains ambiguous. The CDR3 covers 13 residues. Trimming removed 0 bases at V and 3 bases at J, with 6 bases between. Per the germline V gene, CDR1 is SGHVS and CDR2 is FNYEAQ. The CDR3 coding sequence is TGTGCCAGCAGCTTAGCGGGTGGCTACGAGCAGTACTTC. Protein: CASSLAGGYEQYF. Using reference TRBV7-6 and TRBJ2-7 for the parts outside the CDR3, the full variable domain is GAGVSQSPRYKVTKRGQDVALRCDPISGHVSLYWYRQALGQGPEFLTYFNYEAQQDKSGLPNDRFSAERPEGSISTLTIQRTEQRDSAMYRCASSLAGGYEQYFGPGTRLTVT.